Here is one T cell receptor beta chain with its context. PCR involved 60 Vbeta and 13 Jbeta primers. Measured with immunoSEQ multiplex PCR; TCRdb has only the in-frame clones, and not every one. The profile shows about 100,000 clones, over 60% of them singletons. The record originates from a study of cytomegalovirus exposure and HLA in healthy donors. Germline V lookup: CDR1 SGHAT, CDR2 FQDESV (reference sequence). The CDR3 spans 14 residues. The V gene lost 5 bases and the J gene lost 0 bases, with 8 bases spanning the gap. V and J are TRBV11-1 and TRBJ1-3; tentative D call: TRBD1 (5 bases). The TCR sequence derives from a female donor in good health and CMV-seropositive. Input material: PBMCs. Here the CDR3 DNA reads TGTGCCAGCAGCCACAGGTCCTCTGGAAACACCATATATTTT. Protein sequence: CASSHRSSGNTIYF.